A selection of T cell receptor beta chains follows, all from one sample in a study of PD-L1 blockade in urothelial cancer. The table came from immunoSEQ multiplex PCR; TCRdb's copy has only in-frame clones and leaves some out. This sample has tens of thousands of clones, with approximately 91% found just once. This sample comprised PBMCs, obtained around atezolizumab (anti-PD-L1) treatment. Receptor source: a man in his 60s with urothelial cancer. Both conserved end residues are part of each CDR3. Fields, in order: J gene, V gene, CDR3 length, D gene, clone size, CDR3 DNA, CDR3 protein. The D gene is left open where the match is weak. Clone size is shown for a subset of rows, as once, few, many or a class of expanded clone.

j_call: TRBJ2-7; v_call: TRBV27; cdr3_length: 16; d_call: TRBD1; clone_size: .; cdr3_nt: TGTGCCAGCAGTGCAAGAAGGACAGGGGGATTACACGAGCAGTACTTC; cdr3_aa: CASSARRTGGLHEQYF
j_call: TRBJ1-6; v_call: TRBV7-2; cdr3_length: 11; d_call: .; clone_size: .; cdr3_nt: TGTGCCAGCAGCTCGCGACAGGCCCTCCACTTT; cdr3_aa: CASSSRQALHF
j_call: TRBJ2-6; v_call: TRBV30; cdr3_length: 14; d_call: .; clone_size: .; cdr3_nt: TGTGCCTGGAGGGTCGGAGCTGGGGCCAACGTCCTGACTTTC; cdr3_aa: CAWRVGAGANVLTF
j_call: TRBJ2-1; v_call: TRBV6-1; cdr3_length: 13; d_call: TRBD2; clone_size: .; cdr3_nt: TGTGCCAGCAGTGGGGGACTAGCGATTGAGCAGTTCTTC; cdr3_aa: CASSGGLAIEQFF
j_call: TRBJ2-1; v_call: TRBV7-2; cdr3_length: 18; d_call: TRBD2; clone_size: .; cdr3_nt: TGTGCCAGCAGCTCCCATGCGCCTAGCGGGAGGGGATACAATGAGCAGTTCTTC; cdr3_aa: CASSSHAPSGRGYNEQFF
j_call: TRBJ2-7; v_call: TRBV7-8; cdr3_length: 15; d_call: TRBD2; clone_size: .; cdr3_nt: TGTGCCAGCACCATTAGGGGAGCGGGAGAAGGCGAGCAGTACTTC; cdr3_aa: CASTIRGAGEGEQYF
j_call: TRBJ2-1; v_call: TRBV28; cdr3_length: 12; d_call: .; clone_size: .; cdr3_nt: TGTGCCAGCATGGGGGGATACAATGAGCAGTTCTTC; cdr3_aa: CASMGGYNEQFF
j_call: TRBJ2-5; v_call: TRBV7-3; cdr3_length: 13; d_call: TRBD1; clone_size: .; cdr3_nt: TGTGCCAGCAGCCCAGGGACAGGGGAGACCCAGTACTTC; cdr3_aa: CASSPGTGETQYF
j_call: TRBJ1-1; v_call: TRBV5-1; cdr3_length: 14; d_call: .; clone_size: .; cdr3_nt: TGCGCCAGCAGCCCCGGTGGAGGACCCACTGAAGCTTTCTTT; cdr3_aa: CASSPGGGPTEAFF
j_call: TRBJ1-2; v_call: TRBV7-2; cdr3_length: 13; d_call: .; clone_size: .; cdr3_nt: TGTGCCAGCAGCTTATACAGGGATCAAGGCTACACCTTC; cdr3_aa: CASSLYRDQGYTF
j_call: TRBJ2-7; v_call: TRBV2; cdr3_length: 15; d_call: TRBD1; clone_size: .; cdr3_nt: TGTGCCAGCAGTGAAGATAACAGGGGCTCCTACGAGCAGTACTTC; cdr3_aa: CASSEDNRGSYEQYF
j_call: TRBJ2-5; v_call: TRBV11-2; cdr3_length: 13; d_call: .; clone_size: .; cdr3_nt: TGTGCCAGCAGCTTGAGTGCACAAGAGACCCAGTACTTC; cdr3_aa: CASSLSAQETQYF
j_call: TRBJ2-1; v_call: TRBV11-2; cdr3_length: 13; d_call: TRBD1; clone_size: .; cdr3_nt: TGTGCCAGCAGCCTGGACAGGCACAATGAGCAGTTCTTC; cdr3_aa: CASSLDRHNEQFF
j_call: TRBJ2-7; v_call: TRBV5-4; cdr3_length: 14; d_call: .; clone_size: .; cdr3_nt: TGTGCCAGCAGTGGGCGGGAAGCCCCCCTTGAGCAGTACTTC; cdr3_aa: CASSGREAPLEQYF
j_call: TRBJ2-5; v_call: TRBV7-9; cdr3_length: 14; d_call: TRBD2; clone_size: .; cdr3_nt: TGTGCCAGCAGCTTCGGGGCGGGAGGAGAGACCCAGTACTTC; cdr3_aa: CASSFGAGGETQYF
j_call: TRBJ2-7; v_call: TRBV7-3; cdr3_length: 9; d_call: .; clone_size: .; cdr3_nt: TGTGCCAGCCTTTCCGAGCAGTACTTC; cdr3_aa: CASLSEQYF
j_call: TRBJ1-3; v_call: TRBV19; cdr3_length: 14; d_call: .; clone_size: .; cdr3_nt: TGTGCCAGTAGTACAGACGGCTCTGGAAACACCATATATTTT; cdr3_aa: CASSTDGSGNTIYF
j_call: TRBJ2-2; v_call: TRBV7-6; cdr3_length: 14; d_call: TRBD1; clone_size: .; cdr3_nt: TGTGCCACCGGGACAGGTGTGAACACCGGGGAGCTGTTTTTT; cdr3_aa: CATGTGVNTGELFF
j_call: TRBJ1-1; v_call: TRBV28; cdr3_length: 14; d_call: .; clone_size: once; cdr3_nt: TGTGCCAGCAGCCCGCGACAGGCAGTAAGGGAAGCTTTCTTT; cdr3_aa: CASSPRQAVREAFF
j_call: TRBJ2-5; v_call: TRBV28; cdr3_length: 14; d_call: TRBD2; clone_size: .; cdr3_nt: TGTGCCAGCAGCTTTAGCGGGGGGGTGGAGACCCAGTACTTC; cdr3_aa: CASSFSGGVETQYF
j_call: TRBJ2-1; v_call: TRBV30; cdr3_length: 14; d_call: .; clone_size: .; cdr3_nt: TGTGCCTGGGCCCAATCCGGGACAAAGCATGAGCAGTTCTTC; cdr3_aa: CAWAQSGTKHEQFF
j_call: TRBJ2-2; v_call: TRBV28; cdr3_length: 16; d_call: .; clone_size: .; cdr3_nt: TGTGCCAGCAGTTTGGACAGATTAGACATCACCGGGGAGCTGTTTTTT; cdr3_aa: CASSLDRLDITGELFF
j_call: TRBJ1-4; v_call: TRBV10-3; cdr3_length: 16; d_call: .; clone_size: once; cdr3_nt: TGTGCCATCAGCTCAGAAAGATTTTGGGGCCCAGAAAAACTGTTTTTT; cdr3_aa: CAISSERFWGPEKLFF
j_call: TRBJ1-1; v_call: TRBV30; cdr3_length: 13; d_call: .; clone_size: .; cdr3_nt: TGTGCCTGGAGGGGTGGAGTAGGCACTGAAGCTTTCTTT; cdr3_aa: CAWRGGVGTEAFF
j_call: TRBJ2-7; v_call: TRBV21-1; cdr3_length: 19; d_call: .; clone_size: .; cdr3_nt: TGTGCCAGCAGCCGGACAATTCCTCCCATCAGAGCGGGGATGGGGGAGCAGTACTTC; cdr3_aa: CASSRTIPPIRAGMGEQYF
j_call: TRBJ2-3; v_call: TRBV10-1; cdr3_length: 15; d_call: TRBD2; clone_size: .; cdr3_nt: TGCGCCAGCAGTCCGCTAGCGGGAGGAGCGGATACGCAGTATTTT; cdr3_aa: CASSPLAGGADTQYF
j_call: TRBJ2-3; v_call: TRBV7-3; cdr3_length: 16; d_call: TRBD2; clone_size: once; cdr3_nt: TGTGCCAGCAGCTTATCCACTAGCGGGCGGGGAGATACGCAGTATTTT; cdr3_aa: CASSLSTSGRGDTQYF
j_call: TRBJ2-1; v_call: TRBV7-2; cdr3_length: 12; d_call: .; clone_size: .; cdr3_nt: TGTGCCAGCAGCCACTGGTCCAATGAGCAGTTCTTC; cdr3_aa: CASSHWSNEQFF
j_call: TRBJ2-1; v_call: TRBV4-2; cdr3_length: 19; d_call: TRBD2; clone_size: .; cdr3_nt: TGTGCCAGCAGCCAAGATCGGGGGGGGGCTTTGGCGGGGAGGAATGAGCAGTTCTTC; cdr3_aa: CASSQDRGGALAGRNEQFF
j_call: TRBJ1-2; v_call: TRBV6-5; cdr3_length: 14; d_call: TRBD1; clone_size: .; cdr3_nt: TGTGCCAGCAGCCCCAGGGGGCCTCGGTATGGCTACACCTTC; cdr3_aa: CASSPRGPRYGYTF
j_call: TRBJ2-7; v_call: TRBV6-5; cdr3_length: 14; d_call: TRBD1; clone_size: once; cdr3_nt: TGTGCCAGCAGACGGACAGGGTCCGTAAGAGAGCAGTACTTC; cdr3_aa: CASRRTGSVREQYF
j_call: TRBJ2-7; v_call: TRBV18; cdr3_length: 15; d_call: TRBD1; clone_size: .; cdr3_nt: TGTGCCAGCTCACAAGGACAGGGGTACACCTACGAGCAGTACTTC; cdr3_aa: CASSQGQGYTYEQYF
j_call: TRBJ2-3; v_call: TRBV9; cdr3_length: 15; d_call: .; clone_size: .; cdr3_nt: TGTGCCAGCAGCTATAGTGGGAGGAGCACAGATACGCAGTATTTT; cdr3_aa: CASSYSGRSTDTQYF
j_call: TRBJ2-3; v_call: TRBV4-2; cdr3_length: 15; d_call: .; clone_size: .; cdr3_nt: TGTGCCAGCAGCCAAGACCTTAATGGGGAGGATACGCAGTATTTT; cdr3_aa: CASSQDLNGEDTQYF
j_call: TRBJ1-2; v_call: TRBV28; cdr3_length: 13; d_call: TRBD1; clone_size: .; cdr3_nt: TGTGCCAGCAATATACAGGGGGCAGGGGGCTACACCTTC; cdr3_aa: CASNIQGAGGYTF
j_call: TRBJ2-5; v_call: TRBV7-2; cdr3_length: 14; d_call: .; clone_size: .; cdr3_nt: TGTGCCAGCAGCGACACGAGACACCAAGAGACCCAGTACTTC; cdr3_aa: CASSDTRHQETQYF
j_call: TRBJ2-2; v_call: TRBV11-2; cdr3_length: 17; d_call: .; clone_size: .; cdr3_nt: TGTGCCAGCAGCTCGCTTCTCGCGGGACCGAACACCGGGGAGCTGTTTTTT; cdr3_aa: CASSSLLAGPNTGELFF
j_call: TRBJ1-3; v_call: TRBV6-5; cdr3_length: 16; d_call: .; clone_size: .; cdr3_nt: TGTGCCAGCAGTTACTCCGGGTCCCACTCTGGAAACACCATATATTTT; cdr3_aa: CASSYSGSHSGNTIYF
j_call: TRBJ2-7; v_call: TRBV9; cdr3_length: 15; d_call: TRBD2; clone_size: .; cdr3_nt: TGTGCCAGCAGCTCGCAGACTAGCGGCGTTACCGAGCAGTACTTC; cdr3_aa: CASSSQTSGVTEQYF
j_call: TRBJ2-1; v_call: TRBV14; cdr3_length: 15; d_call: TRBD2; clone_size: .; cdr3_nt: TGTGCCAGCAGCCATCTGGCTAGCGGTCACAATGAGCAGTTCTTC; cdr3_aa: CASSHLASGHNEQFF
j_call: TRBJ2-7; v_call: TRBV30; cdr3_length: 14; d_call: TRBD1; clone_size: .; cdr3_nt: TGTGCCTGGAGTAGGGGACAGGGGGCAAGAGAGCAGTACTTC; cdr3_aa: CAWSRGQGAREQYF
j_call: TRBJ2-5; v_call: TRBV7-2; cdr3_length: 16; d_call: TRBD2; clone_size: .; cdr3_nt: TGTGCCAGCAGCTCCTCTAGCGGTCGCCGCGGAGAGACCCAGTACTTC; cdr3_aa: CASSSSSGRRGETQYF
j_call: TRBJ2-5; v_call: TRBV7-8; cdr3_length: 14; d_call: .; clone_size: .; cdr3_nt: TGTGCCAGCAGCTTCCGGGGGAGAGTAGAGACCCAGTACTTC; cdr3_aa: CASSFRGRVETQYF
j_call: TRBJ1-1; v_call: TRBV2; cdr3_length: 14; d_call: TRBD1; clone_size: .; cdr3_nt: TGTGCCAGCAGTGATTACAGGGGTGGTTCTGAAGCTTTCTTT; cdr3_aa: CASSDYRGGSEAFF
j_call: TRBJ2-5; v_call: TRBV9; cdr3_length: 15; d_call: TRBD2; clone_size: .; cdr3_nt: TGTGCCAGCAGCCCACCTCGGGGGGGCCAAGAGACCCAGTACTTC; cdr3_aa: CASSPPRGGQETQYF
j_call: TRBJ2-3; v_call: TRBV9; cdr3_length: 15; d_call: TRBD1; clone_size: .; cdr3_nt: TGTGCCAGCAGCCGGGGACAGGGGGGCCCAGATACGCAGTATTTT; cdr3_aa: CASSRGQGGPDTQYF